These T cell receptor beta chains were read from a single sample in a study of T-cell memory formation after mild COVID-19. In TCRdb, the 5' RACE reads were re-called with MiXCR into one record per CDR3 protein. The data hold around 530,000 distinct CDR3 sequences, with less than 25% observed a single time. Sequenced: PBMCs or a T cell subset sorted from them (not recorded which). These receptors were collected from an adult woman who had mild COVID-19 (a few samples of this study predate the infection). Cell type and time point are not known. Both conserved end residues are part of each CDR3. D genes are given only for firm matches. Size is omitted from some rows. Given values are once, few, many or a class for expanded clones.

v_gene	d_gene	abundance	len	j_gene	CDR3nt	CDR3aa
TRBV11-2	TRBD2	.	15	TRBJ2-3	TGTGCCAGCAGCCGGGGACTAGCTAACGGTTATACGCAGTATTTT	CASSRGLANGYTQYF
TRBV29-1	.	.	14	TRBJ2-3	TGCAGCGTTCGCGGCCGAGGGGCAACAGATACGCAGTATTTT	CSVRGRGATDTQYF
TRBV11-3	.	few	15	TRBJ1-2	TGTGCCAGCAGCTCCCCGGGAATCAATAACTATGGCTACACCTTC	CASSSPGINNYGYTF
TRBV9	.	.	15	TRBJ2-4	TGTGCCAGCAGCCCGCCTATATCGGGTAAAAACATTCAGTACTTC	CASSPPISGKNIQYF
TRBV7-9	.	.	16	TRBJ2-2	TGTGCCAGCAGCTCCCGGAGGGGCGGGCCGGACGGGGAGCTGTTTTTT	CASSSRRGGPDGELFF
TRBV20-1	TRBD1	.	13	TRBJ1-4	TGCAGTGCAAGACAGGGGTCCTATGAAAAACTGTTTTTT	CSARQGSYEKLFF
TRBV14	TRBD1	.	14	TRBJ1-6	TGTGCCAGCAGTCCTTGGACAGGTTCCTCACCCCTCCACTTT	CASSPWTGSSPLHF
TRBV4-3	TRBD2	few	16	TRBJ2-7	TGCGCCAGCAGCCAAGATCAAGCGGGAGATGGATACGAGCAGTACTTC	CASSQDQAGDGYEQYF
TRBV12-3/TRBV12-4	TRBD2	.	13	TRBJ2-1	TGTGCCAGCAGGCCCACTAGCGGGAGGGAGCAGTTCTTC	CASRPTSGREQFF
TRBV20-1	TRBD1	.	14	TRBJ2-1	TGCAGTGCAAAACAGGGGAGCTCCTACAATGAGCAGTTCTTC	CSAKQGSSYNEQFF
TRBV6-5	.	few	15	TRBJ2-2	TGTGCCAGCAGTTACTCGGCCAGTACCACCGGGGAGCTGTTTTTT	CASSYSASTTGELFF
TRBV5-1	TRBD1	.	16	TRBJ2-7	TGCGCCAGCAGCAGACAGGGGGCCATAGACCTATACGAGCAGTACTTC	CASSRQGAIDLYEQYF
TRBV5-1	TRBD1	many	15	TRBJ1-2	TGCGCCAGCAGCTTAGGGACAGGGGGCGACTATGGCTACACCTTC	CASSLGTGGDYGYTF
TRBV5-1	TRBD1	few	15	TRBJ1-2	TGCGCCAGCAGCCCGGGACAGACCCTTAATCGGGGCTACACCTTC	CASSPGQTLNRGYTF
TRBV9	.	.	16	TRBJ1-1	TGTGCCAGCAGCGTAGATGGGACCCCAGGAGACACTGAAGCTTTCTTT	CASSVDGTPGDTEAFF
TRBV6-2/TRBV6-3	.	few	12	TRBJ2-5	TGTGCCAGCATCCCTGAGGGAGAGACCCAGTACTTC	CASIPEGETQYF
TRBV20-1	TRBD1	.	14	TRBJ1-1	TGCAGTGCTAGAGATGGGACAGGGAGCACTGAAGCTTTCTTT	CSARDGTGSTEAFF
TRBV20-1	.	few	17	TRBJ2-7	TGCAGTGCTAGAGATTTCGAACAGGGGACTTCCTCCTACGAGCAGTACTTC	CSARDFEQGTSSYEQYF
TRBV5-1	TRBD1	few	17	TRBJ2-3	TGCGCCAGCAGCTTGGGCCACACAGGGGAATTGGGTGATACGCAGTATTTT	CASSLGHTGELGDTQYF
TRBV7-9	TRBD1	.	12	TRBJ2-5	TGTGCCAGCAGCTCCGACAGGGGGACCCAGTACTTC	CASSSDRGTQYF
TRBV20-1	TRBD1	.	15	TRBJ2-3	TGCAGTGCTAGAGATGGGGACAGGGGGTTCCATACGCAGTATTTT	CSARDGDRGFHTQYF
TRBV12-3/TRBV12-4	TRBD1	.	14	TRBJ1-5	TGTGCCAGCAGTACAGGGGTGGGCAATCAGCCCCAGCATTTT	CASSTGVGNQPQHF
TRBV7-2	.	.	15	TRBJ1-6	TGTGCCAGCAGCCCCAGAGCGGGGGGTAATTCACCCCTCCACTTT	CASSPRAGGNSPLHF
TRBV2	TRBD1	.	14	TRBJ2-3	TGTGCCAGCGATGGGACAGGGAGGACAGATACGCAGTATTTT	CASDGTGRTDTQYF
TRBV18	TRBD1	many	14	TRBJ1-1	TGTGCCAGCAGTTACGACAGGGGGAACACTGAAGCTTTCTTT	CASSYDRGNTEAFF
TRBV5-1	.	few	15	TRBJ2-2	TGCGCCAGCAGCTTGGAGGGATGGCGGACCGGGGAGCTGTTTTTT	CASSLEGWRTGELFF
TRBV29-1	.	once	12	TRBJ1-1	TGCAGCGTGACGGTTATAAACACTGAAGCTTTCTTT	CSVTVINTEAFF
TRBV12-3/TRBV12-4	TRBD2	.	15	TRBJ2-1	TGTGCCAGCATTCTAGCGGGAGGGCCAGGTAATGAGCAGTTCTTC	CASILAGGPGNEQFF
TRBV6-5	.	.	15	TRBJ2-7	TGTGCCAGCAGTTACCACTTGGGCAGGAACTACGAGCAGTACTTC	CASSYHLGRNYEQYF
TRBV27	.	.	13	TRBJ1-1	TGTGCCAGCAGTCCCGGGCCCTACACTGAAGCTTTCTTT	CASSPGPYTEAFF
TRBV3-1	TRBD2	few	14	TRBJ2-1	TGTGCCAGCAGCCAACTGCGGGAGAGCAGTGAGCAGTTCTTC	CASSQLRESSEQFF